Each of the 5 T cell receptor beta chains below was sequenced from the same sample in a study of blood T cells in healthy people across ages. Then a second PCR, running roughly 7 to 11 cycles, was carried out with a sample-barcoded 5' primer and a J-beta primer mix. In TCRdb, the 5' RACE reads were re-called with MiXCR into one record per CDR3 protein. This sample carries roughly 1.9 million distinct CDR3 sequences, about two fifths of them seen once, and the ten largest clones take about 21%. The sample comprised blood. These receptors were taken from a human donor in good health.

The J gene is TRBJ2-7, the V gene TRBV7-2; a possible D gene is TRBD2 (6 bases). V was trimmed by 3 bases and J by 2 bases, leaving 14 bases between them. Germline CDR1 reads SGHTA; CDR2 reads FQGNSA. This CDR3 has 15 residues. CDR3 bases: TGTGCCAGCAGCTTTACTAGCCGTAGCACCTACGAGCAGTACTTC. Translated, it gives CASSFTSRSTYEQYF.

This clonotype was picked up many times. Compared with germline, one end of the junction differs, possibly owing to a read error. V and J are TRBV5-1 and TRBJ2-1, with D possibly being TRBD1 (5 bases). CDR1 is SGHRS, CDR2 YFSETQ, per germline. This CDR3 comprises 14 residues. DNA of the CDR3: TGTGCCAGCAGCTTAGCAGGGCCTAACAATGAGCAGTTCTTC. It translates to CASSLAGPNNEQFF.

The rearrangement uses TRBV12-5 and TRBJ1-1; 8 nucleotides agree with TRBD1. Germline CDR1 is LGHNT and CDR2 is FRNRAP. V lost 0 bases and J lost 5; bases outside the gene matches: 14. There are 18 residues in the CDR3. As DNA, the CDR3 is TGTGCTAGTGGTTTGGTTTGGGACGGACAGGGAGAGAATACTGAAGCTTTCTTT. This sequence encodes CASGLVWDGQGENTEAFF.

Comment on this clonotype: The missing conserved phenylalanine or tryptophan at the end of this CDR3 makes a read error likely. This chain connects TRBV7-2 to TRBJ2-3, with TRBD2 matching 9 bases. Trimming at V came to 8 bases and at J to 5 bases, leaving 8 bases not matched to a gene. This CDR3 is built from 14 residues. Germline V gene data show CDR1 as SGHTA and CDR2 as FQGNSA. This chain's CDR3 is CASSSGTAEDTQYV. The DNA of the CDR3 is TGTGCCAGCTCTAGCGGGACCGCTGAAGATACGCAGTATGTT.

The chain recombines TRBV9 with TRBJ2-5; D unclear. This CDR3 is built from 16 residues. Trimming removed 0 bases at V and 11 bases at J, with 23 bases between. The germline CDR1 and CDR2 sequences are SGDLS and YYNGEE. CDR3 residues: CASSVVATIPTNEQYF. Written as DNA, the CDR3 is TGTGCCAGCAGCGTAGTAGCTACAATTCCTACCAATGAGCAGTACTTC.